A single sample gave rise to the 28 T cell receptor beta chains below, sequenced in a study of shared clonotypes between healthy human individuals (dated by TCRdb to 2019 to 2021). The library was built by means of the immunoSEQ multiplex PCR assay. Held by TCRdb, this immuneACCESS table contains in-frame sequences only and omits some clones. Under half of the omission traces to an unresolved V gene where checked; the cause of the rest is unknown. The sample includes 700,000 or so clones, with roughly 70% observed a single time. Together, the top ten hold 1.8% of the sample. Sequencing was carried out using memory CD4+ T cells sorted from blood. The cell subset or site label corresponds to: CD45RA-negative fraction. Receptor source: a woman between 25 and 40 years old in good health.

This chain links TRBV6-6 with TRBJ2-5; 11 nucleotides agree with TRBD2. V lost 7 bases to trimming and J lost 4 bases; unmatched junction nucleotides: 2. This CDR3 has 13 amino acids. Germline values: CDR1 MNHNY, CDR2 SVGAGI (reference sequence). For the CDR3, the DNA is TGTGCCAGCACTGGACTAGCGGGAGAGACCCAGTACTTC. Translation gives CASTGLAGETQYF.

The rearrangement links TRBV6-5 to TRBJ2-7; 9 bases map to TRBD1. The CDR3 spans 14 residues. Trimming at V came to 7 bases and at J to 2 bases, leaving 6 bases not matched to a gene. Looked up from germline, CDR1 is MNHEY and CDR2 is SVGAGI. Here the CDR3 reads CASTPRQGAYEQYF. The CDR3 coding sequence is TGTGCCAGCACCCCACGACAGGGGGCCTACGAGCAGTACTTC.

V gene TRBV10-3 combines with J gene TRBJ2-3; D perhaps matches TRBD1 (5 bases). V was pared by 5 bases and J by 0 bases, with 9 bases between. Germline CDR1 reads ENHRY; CDR2 reads SYGVKD. CDR3 length: 14 residues. CDR3: CAISSRQSTDTQYF. The CDR3 coding sequence is TGTGCCATCAGTTCCCGACAGAGCACAGATACGCAGTATTTT.

This chain links TRBV11-1 with TRBJ1-4, with D tentatively TRBD1 (5 bases). Trimming shortened V by 1 base and J by 0 bases, and 9 bases separated the two germline ends. CDR1 is SGHAT and CDR2 is FQDESV in the germline V gene (reference sequence). The CDR3 is 16 amino acids. The DNA for the CDR3 is TGTGCCAGCAGCTTAGGACAGAGAACAACTAATGAAAAACTGTTTTTT. Protein: CASSLGQRTTNEKLFF.

This clone was recorded a few times. The V call is TRBV19, the J call TRBJ2-7, with D unresolved. V gave up 6 bases and J gave up 1 base, with 13 bases separating them. Germline CDR1 and CDR2: LNHDA and SQIVND (reference sequence). The CDR3 spans 14 residues. The CDR3 loop reads CASRAGPESYEQYF. The CDR3 region has the DNA TGTGCCAGTAGGGCTGGTCCAGAGTCCTACGAGCAGTACTTC.

This clone was observed a handful of times. J is TRBJ2-7 and V is TRBV21-1; the table's D call, TRBD2, was not checked against the DNA. TRBV21-1 counts as a pseudogene. The CDR3 spans 17 residues. CDR3: CASSKGSARSKHYEQYF. DNA for the CDR3: TGTGCCAGCAGCAAAGGGTCCGCCCGCTCTAAGCACTACGAGCAGTACTTC.

The V gene is TRBV2, the J gene TRBJ1-4; tentatively, D is TRBD1 (6 bases). V lost 6 bases and J lost 8, with 16 bases in between. Germline-derived CDR1 and CDR2 are SNHLY and FYNNEI. The CDR3 totals 14 residues. CDR3 amino acids: CASRGDIGSEKLFF. CDR3 DNA: TGTGCCAGCAGGGGGGACATTGGAAGCGAAAAACTGTTTTTT.

This chain uses TRBV30 with TRBJ2-7, with D perhaps TRBD2 (5 bases). Trimming took 4 bases from V and 7 from J, leaving 17 bases between them. Germline CDR1 and CDR2: GTSNPN and SVGIG (reference sequence). CDR3 length: 13 residues. The CDR3 here is CAWNLLFRGEQYF. The DNA for the CDR3 is TGTGCCTGGAACCTCCTCTTCCGAGGGGAGCAGTACTTC.

As DNA, the CDR3 is TGCGCCAGCAGCCCCCAGGTGGGGAACACTGAAGCTTTCTTT. Encoded protein: CASSPQVGNTEAFF. The V and J genes are TRBV5-1 and TRBJ1-1; D remains unclear. V lost 4 bases and J lost 1, with 11 bases in between. The germline gives CDR1 SGHRS, CDR2 YFSETQ. The CDR3 is 14 residues long.

The sample holds a few counts of this clone. The CDR3 nucleotides are TGTGCCAGCAGCTTAGCGGACCAAGAGACCCAGTACTTC. Translation gives CASSLADQETQYF. The chain joins TRBV11-2 to TRBJ2-5; no firm D call. The CDR3 length is 13 residues. The V and J ends lost 1 base and 0 bases respectively, with 3 bases between them. Germline CDR1 and CDR2: SGHAT and FQNNGV. Supplemented by reference TRBV11-2 and TRBJ2-5, the full variable domain reads EAGVAQSPRYKIIEKRQSVAFWCNPISGHATLYWYQQILGQGPKLLIQFQNNGVVDDSQLPKDRFSAERLKGVDSTLKIQPAKLEDSAVYLCASSLADQETQYFGPGTRLLVL.

The chain carries TRBV29-1 and TRBJ2-7; 10 bases line up with TRBD2. V lost 2 bases, J lost 8 bases, and 12 bases stayed unmatched. This CDR3 is built from 15 residues. The germline CDR1 and CDR2 sequences are SQVTM and ANQGSEA. The CDR3: CSVEIGASGSLKQYF. In DNA, the CDR3 is TGCAGCGTTGAAATCGGGGCTAGCGGGAGTCTGAAGCAGTACTTC.

V is TRBV30 and J is TRBJ1-5; no reliable D call. The germline V gene has CDR1 GTSNPN and CDR2 SVGIG (reference sequence). Trimming stripped 2 bases from V and 6 bases from J, with 8 bases between. The CDR3 runs 12 residues. CDR3: CAWSRAGQPQHF. CDR3 coding DNA: TGTGCCTGGAGTAGGGCGGGTCAGCCCCAGCATTTT.

The genes are TRBV6-1 and TRBJ2-1; 14 positions agree with TRBD2. This CDR3 is 13 amino acids long. Per germline, CDR1 MNHNS and CDR2 SASEGT. The V gene end was trimmed by 8 bases and the J gene end by 10 bases; junction bases not matched to a gene: 4. The CDR3 loop reads CASGGLAGAEQFF. The CDR3 DNA sequence: TGTGCCAGCGGGGGACTAGCGGGAGCCGAGCAGTTCTTC.

This clone occurred a few times. The gene calls are TRBV5-1 and TRBJ1-1; no definite D call. Germline lookup yields CDR1 SGHRS and CDR2 YFSETQ. The CDR3 contains 15 residues. V was cut by 2 bases and J by 3 bases, with 14 bases left in between. The CDR3 is CASSFDGSDYTEAFF. CDR3 nucleotides: TGCGCCAGCAGCTTTGATGGGTCCGACTACACTGAAGCTTTCTTT. Using reference TRBV5-1 and TRBJ1-1 for the parts outside the CDR3, the full variable domain is KAGVTQTPRYLIKTRGQQVTLSCSPISGHRSVSWYQQTPGQGLQFLFEYFSETQRNKGNFPGRFSGRQFSNSRSEMNVSTLELGDSALYLCASSFDGSDYTEAFFGQGTRLTVV.

The CDR3: CASTTGTRTSEAHEQFF. DNA of the CDR3: TGTGCCAGCACAACAGGGACACGGACTAGCGAGGCTCATGAGCAGTTCTTC. The chain has TRBV7-3 and TRBJ2-1; 9 bases are a match to TRBD2. Germline CDR1 is SGHTA and CDR2 is FQGTGA. The CDR3 has 17 residues. The trim removed 7 bases at V and 8 bases at J, leaving 18 bases unmatched.

This clone was observed a few times. This chain joins TRBV27 and TRBJ1-1, with 8 bases lining up with TRBD1. The germline gives CDR1 MNHEY, CDR2 SMNVEV (reference sequence). V gave up 4 bases and J gave up 10 bases; unmatched junction bases: 8. The CDR3 covers 13 residues. The CDR3 here is CASSSGQGGVAFF. The CDR3 DNA reads TGTGCCAGCAGTTCCGGACAGGGCGGAGTAGCTTTCTTT.

V usage is TRBV4-2 and J usage is TRBJ1-5, with D uncertain. The CDR3 is 15 residues long. With 1 base removed from V and 2 bases from J, the gap between germline ends came to 9 bases. Germline assignment: CDR1 LGHNA and CDR2 YNFKEQ. CDR3 in DNA: TGTGCCAGCAGCCAAGTGGGCTCGGGCAATCAGCCCCAGCATTTT. It translates to CASSQVGSGNQPQHF.

This clone was counted only a few times. V and J are TRBV11-2 and TRBJ2-7, with D perhaps being TRBD1 or TRBD2 (5 bases each). CDR3 length equals 16 residues. The V gene lost 4 bases and the J gene lost 0 bases, with 16 bases spanning the gap. Germline CDR1 reads SGHAT; CDR2 reads FQNNGV. The chain's CDR3 is CASSWVVGGSSYEQYF. The CDR3 region has the DNA TGTGCCAGCAGCTGGGTTGTTGGGGGAAGCTCCTACGAGCAGTACTTC.

This chain joins TRBV9 and TRBJ2-7, with 7 bases identical to TRBD1. Germline V gene data show CDR1 as SGDLS and CDR2 as YYNGEE. The CDR3 is 15 amino acids. Unmatched junction bases numbered 7, after V lost 3 bases and J lost 1 base. The CDR3: CASSAGTDNSYEQYF. In DNA form, the CDR3 reads TGTGCCAGCAGCGCCGGGACAGATAATTCCTACGAGCAGTACTTC.

Details on this clone: This may be a read error: a much more frequent sequence differs by one nucleotide. Other DNA sequences in this specimen translate into the identical CDR3. This chain connects TRBV5-1 to TRBJ2-3, with TRBD1 matching 8 bases. Germline trimming cut 4 bases from V and 2 bases from J; bases unmatched to any gene: 3. CDR1 SGHRS and CDR2 YFSETQ come from the germline V gene. This CDR3 comprises 14 residues. The CDR3 nucleotides read TGCGCCAGCAGCCCGGGACAGGCCACAGATACGCAGTATTTT. Its translation is CASSPGQATDTQYF.

This clone was seen only a few times. The chain carries TRBV5-4 and TRBJ2-5; D gene unclear. The CDR3 length is 14 residues. The germline CDR1 and CDR2 sequences are SGHNT and YYREEE (reference sequence). With 4 bases removed from V and 3 bases from J, the gap between germline ends came to 13 bases. CDR3 region: CASSVRAFKETQYF. The CDR3 DNA follows: TGTGCCAGCAGCGTTAGGGCATTTAAAGAGACCCAGTACTTC.

This clone was counted at least ten times. The chain links TRBV7-2 to TRBJ2-7; D possibly matches TRBD1 or TRBD2 (5 bases each). With 0 bases removed from V and 2 bases from J, the gap between germline ends came to 11 bases. Germline V CDR1 and CDR2: SGHTA, FQGNSA. The CDR3 spans 15 residues. The CDR3 bases are TGTGCCAGCAGCTTAGCCTCGGGACCGACCTACGAGCAGTACTTC. Its translation is CASSLASGPTYEQYF.

The genes are TRBV28 and TRBJ1-1; D gene uncertain. The CDR3 contains 16 residues. Trimming pared 7 bases from V and 0 bases from J, leaving 18 bases between. The germline gives CDR1 MDHEN, CDR2 SYDVKM. CDR3 in DNA: TGTGCCAGCATTGAGTTTCCAGGCAACATGAACACTGAAGCTTTCTTT. Translation gives CASIEFPGNMNTEAFF.

The rearrangement uses TRBV5-1 and TRBJ2-7, with 9 nucleotides matching TRBD1. CDR1 is SGHRS and CDR2 is YFSETQ in the germline V gene. V trimming: 2 bases; J trimming: 6 bases; junction bases outside the gene matches: 6. The CDR3 loop spans 14 amino acids. CDR3: CASSLWDRAPEQYF. CDR3 sequence (DNA): TGCGCCAGCAGCTTATGGGACAGGGCTCCCGAGCAGTACTTC.

The chain employs TRBV7-2 and TRBJ1-5, with D perhaps matching TRBD1 (6 bases). Trimming removed 5 bases from V and 5 bases from J, with 16 bases in between. Germline assignment: CDR1 SGHTA and CDR2 FQGNSA. The CDR3 contains 15 residues. The chain's CDR3 is CASSPERGGHQPQHF. The CDR3 bases are TGTGCCAGCAGCCCGGAGCGTGGGGGGCATCAGCCCCAGCATTTT.

Written as DNA, the CDR3 is TGCAGCGTTGACGGTGCAGGGCTAAGGGGCTACACCTTC. This codes for CSVDGAGLRGYTF. This chain connects TRBV29-1 to TRBJ1-2, with D tentatively TRBD1 (5 bases). CDR1 and CDR2 from the germline V gene are SQVTM and ANQGSEA. This CDR3 has 13 residues. Deletions cut 3 bases from V and 8 bases from J, with 16 bases between.

This rearrangement joins TRBV11-2 to TRBJ2-7; D is tentatively TRBD1 or TRBD2 (5 bases each). CDR3 length equals 15 residues. V lost 0 bases and J lost 6, with 15 bases in between. Per the germline V gene, CDR1 is SGHAT and CDR2 is FQNNGV. The CDR3 nucleotides are TGTGCCAGCAGCTTAGATACGGCAGGGACGGGCGAGCAGTACTTC. Translating gives CASSLDTAGTGEQYF.

The V and J genes are TRBV19 and TRBJ1-5; 9 bases fit TRBD1. The ends lost 7 bases at V and 6 bases at J; junction bases unmatched: 10. Germline loops: CDR1 LNHDA, CDR2 SQIVND (reference sequence). The CDR3 spans 15 residues. The CDR3 nucleotides are TGTGCCAGTAATCTAGGACAGGGGAGGAGTCAGCCCCAGCATTTT. Protein product: CASNLGQGRSQPQHF.